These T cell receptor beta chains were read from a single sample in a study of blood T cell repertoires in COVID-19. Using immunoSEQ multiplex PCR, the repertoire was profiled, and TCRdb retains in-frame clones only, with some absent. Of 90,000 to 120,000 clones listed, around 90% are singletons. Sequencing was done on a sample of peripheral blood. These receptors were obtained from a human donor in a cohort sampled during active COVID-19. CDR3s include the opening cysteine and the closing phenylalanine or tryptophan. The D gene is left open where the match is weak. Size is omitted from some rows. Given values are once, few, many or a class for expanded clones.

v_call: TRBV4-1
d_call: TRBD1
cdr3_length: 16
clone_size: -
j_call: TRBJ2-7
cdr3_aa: CASSPAAGGGKYEQYF
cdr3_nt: TGCGCCAGCAGCCCGGCCGCAGGGGGTGGCAAGTACGAGCAGTACTTC

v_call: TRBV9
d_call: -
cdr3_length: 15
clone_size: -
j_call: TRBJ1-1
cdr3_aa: CASSVGGTSTTEAFF
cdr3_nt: TGTGCCAGCAGCGTAGGTGGGACATCCACCACTGAAGCTTTCTTT

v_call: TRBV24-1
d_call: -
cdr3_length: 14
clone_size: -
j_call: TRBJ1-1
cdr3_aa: CATSPRGMNTEAFF
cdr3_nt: TGTGCCACCAGTCCCCGAGGCATGAACACTGAAGCTTTCTTT

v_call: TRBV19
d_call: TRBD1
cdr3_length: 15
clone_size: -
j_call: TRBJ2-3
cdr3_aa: CASRLWTGGTDTQYF
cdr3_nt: TGTGCCAGTAGGCTTTGGACAGGGGGGACAGATACGCAGTATTTT

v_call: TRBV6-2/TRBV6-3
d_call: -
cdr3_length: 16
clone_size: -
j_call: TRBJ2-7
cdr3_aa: CASSYSRERSSYEQYF
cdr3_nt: TGTGCCAGCAGTTACTCGAGGGAGCGGAGCTCCTACGAGCAGTACTTC

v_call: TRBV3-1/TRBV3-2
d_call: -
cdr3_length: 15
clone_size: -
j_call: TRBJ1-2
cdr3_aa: CASSQEAGKPYGYTF
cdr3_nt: TGTGCCAGCAGCCAAGAGGCGGGAAAGCCCTATGGCTACACCTTC

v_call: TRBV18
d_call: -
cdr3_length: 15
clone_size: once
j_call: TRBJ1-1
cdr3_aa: CASSPRIQKNTEAFF
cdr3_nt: TGTGCCAGCTCCCCAAGGATACAGAAGAACACTGAAGCTTTCTTT

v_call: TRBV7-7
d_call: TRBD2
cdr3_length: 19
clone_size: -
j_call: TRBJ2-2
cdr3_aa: CASSPGKTSGRAIIGELFF
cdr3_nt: TGTGCTAGCAGCCCCGGTAAGACTAGCGGGAGGGCCATTATCGGGGAGCTGTTTTTT

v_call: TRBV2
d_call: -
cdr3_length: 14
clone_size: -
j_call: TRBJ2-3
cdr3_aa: CASSEVVYTDTQYF
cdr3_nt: TGTGCCAGCAGTGAGGTGGTCTACACAGATACGCAGTATTTT

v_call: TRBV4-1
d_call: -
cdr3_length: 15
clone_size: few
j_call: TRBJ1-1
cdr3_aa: CASSQDEGSGTEAFF
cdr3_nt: TGCGCCAGCAGCCAAGACGAGGGAAGTGGGACTGAAGCTTTCTTT

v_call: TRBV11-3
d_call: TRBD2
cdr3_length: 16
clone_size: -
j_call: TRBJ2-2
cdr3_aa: CASSQATSMNTGELFF
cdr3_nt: TGTGCCAGCAGCCAGGCGACTAGCATGAACACCGGGGAGCTGTTTTTT

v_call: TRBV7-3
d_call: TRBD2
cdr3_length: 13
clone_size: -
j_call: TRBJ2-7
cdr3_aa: CASMLAGVSEQYF
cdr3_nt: TGTGCCAGCATGCTAGCGGGAGTTAGCGAGCAGTACTTC

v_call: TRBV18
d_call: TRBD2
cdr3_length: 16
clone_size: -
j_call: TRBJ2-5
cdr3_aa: CASSLGLAGVGETQYF
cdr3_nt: TGTGCCAGCTCCCTCGGACTAGCGGGAGTCGGGGAGACCCAGTACTTC

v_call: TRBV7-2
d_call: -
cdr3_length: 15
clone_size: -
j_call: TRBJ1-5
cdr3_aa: CASSSGAISNQPQHF
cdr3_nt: TGTGCCAGCAGCTCTGGGGCAATTAGCAATCAGCCCCAGCATTTT

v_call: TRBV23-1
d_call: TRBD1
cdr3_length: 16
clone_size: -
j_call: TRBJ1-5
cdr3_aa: CASSHQGAGGNQPQHF
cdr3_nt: TGCGCCAGCAGTCATCAGGGGGCGGGTGGCAATCAGCCCCAGCATTTT

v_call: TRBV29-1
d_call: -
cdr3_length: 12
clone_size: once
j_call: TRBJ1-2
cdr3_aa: CSAIGLNYGYTF
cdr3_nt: TGCAGCGCTATCGGTCTAAACTATGGCTACACCTTC

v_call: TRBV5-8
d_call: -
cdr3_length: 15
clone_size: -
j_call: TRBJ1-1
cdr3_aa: CASSLGLISNTEAFF
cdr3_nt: TGTGCCAGCAGCTTGGGACTGATCAGTAACACTGAAGCTTTCTTT

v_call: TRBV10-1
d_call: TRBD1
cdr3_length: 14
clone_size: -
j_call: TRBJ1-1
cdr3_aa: CASSELGTGTEAFF
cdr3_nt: TGCGCCAGCAGTGAACTAGGGACAGGGACAGAAGCTTTCTTT

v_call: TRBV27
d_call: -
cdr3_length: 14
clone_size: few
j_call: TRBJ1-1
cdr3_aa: CASSFGGSGTEAFF
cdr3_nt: TGTGCCAGCAGTTTCGGAGGTTCCGGCACTGAAGCTTTCTTT

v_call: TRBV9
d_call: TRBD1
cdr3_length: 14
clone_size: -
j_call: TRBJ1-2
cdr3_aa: CASSEGQTIYSYTF
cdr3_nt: TGTGCCAGCAGCGAGGGACAGACTATCTATAGCTACACCTTC

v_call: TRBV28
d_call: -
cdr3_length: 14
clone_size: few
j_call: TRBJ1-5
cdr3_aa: CASSWGVGIRSQHF
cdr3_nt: TGTGCCAGCAGTTGGGGGGTGGGAATCAGGTCCCAGCATTTT

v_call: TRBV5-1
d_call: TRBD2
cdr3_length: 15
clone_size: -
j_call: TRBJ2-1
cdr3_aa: CASSSPGLASNEQFF
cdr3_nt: TGCGCCAGCAGCTCCCCGGGACTAGCGAGCAATGAGCAGTTCTTC

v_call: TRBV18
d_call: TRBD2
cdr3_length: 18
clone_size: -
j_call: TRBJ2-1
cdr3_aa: CASSPPGGGAFGTNEQFF
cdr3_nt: TGTGCCAGCTCACCACCCGGCGGGGGGGCTTTCGGGACCAATGAGCAGTTCTTC

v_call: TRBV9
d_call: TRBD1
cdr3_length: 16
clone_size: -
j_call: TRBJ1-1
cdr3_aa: CASSDGNRGLNTEAFF
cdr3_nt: TGTGCCAGCAGCGATGGGAACAGGGGATTGAACACTGAAGCTTTCTTT

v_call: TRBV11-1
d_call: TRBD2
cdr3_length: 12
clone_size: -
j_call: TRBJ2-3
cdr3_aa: CASGSGTDTQYF
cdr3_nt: TGTGCCAGCGGTAGCGGGACAGATACGCAGTATTTT

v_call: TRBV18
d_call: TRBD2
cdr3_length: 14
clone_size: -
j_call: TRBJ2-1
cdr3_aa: CASSPSGNWNEQFF
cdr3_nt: TGTGCCAGCTCACCTAGCGGGAATTGGAATGAGCAGTTCTTC

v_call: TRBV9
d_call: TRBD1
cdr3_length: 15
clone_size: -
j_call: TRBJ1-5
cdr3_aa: CASSVTGEFNQPQHF
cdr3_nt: TGTGCCAGCAGCGTAACAGGGGAATTCAATCAGCCCCAGCATTTT

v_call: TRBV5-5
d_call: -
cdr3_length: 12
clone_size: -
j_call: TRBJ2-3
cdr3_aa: CASGAGTNTQYF
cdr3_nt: TGTGCCAGCGGGGCAGGTACAAATACGCAGTATTTT

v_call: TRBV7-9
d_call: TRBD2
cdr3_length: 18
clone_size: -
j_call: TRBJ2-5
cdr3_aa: CASRPPGLAGVVGETQYF
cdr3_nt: TGTGCCAGCAGGCCTCCGGGACTAGCGGGAGTGGTCGGGGAGACCCAGTACTTC

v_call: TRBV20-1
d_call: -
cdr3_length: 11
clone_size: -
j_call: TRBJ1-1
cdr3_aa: CSARGATEAFF
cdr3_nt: TGCAGTGCTAGAGGGGCCACTGAAGCTTTCTTT

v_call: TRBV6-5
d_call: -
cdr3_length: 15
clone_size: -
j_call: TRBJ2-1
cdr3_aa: CATSIPSFSYNEQFF
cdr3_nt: TGTGCCACCTCCATTCCCAGTTTCTCCTACAATGAGCAGTTCTTC

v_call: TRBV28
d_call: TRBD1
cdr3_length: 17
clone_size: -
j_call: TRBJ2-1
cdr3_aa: CASSLSTGTAPYNEQFF
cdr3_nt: TGTGCCAGCAGTTTGTCTACCGGGACAGCTCCCTACAATGAGCAGTTCTTC

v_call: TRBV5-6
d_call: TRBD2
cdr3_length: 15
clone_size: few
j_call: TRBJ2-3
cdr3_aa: CASIRGGRGTDTQYF
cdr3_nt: TGTGCCAGCATCCGGGGGGGCCGGGGCACAGATACGCAGTATTTT

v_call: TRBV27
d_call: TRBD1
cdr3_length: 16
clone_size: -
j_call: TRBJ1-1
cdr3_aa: CASSLDQGAWETEAFF
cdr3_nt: TGTGCCAGCAGTTTAGATCAGGGGGCATGGGAAACTGAAGCTTTCTTT

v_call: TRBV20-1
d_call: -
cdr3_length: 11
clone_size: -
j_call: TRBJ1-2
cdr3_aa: CSARELYGYTF
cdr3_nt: TGCAGTGCTAGAGAACTCTATGGCTACACCTTC

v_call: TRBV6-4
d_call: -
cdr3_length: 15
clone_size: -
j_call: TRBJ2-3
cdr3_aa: CASSDSVGATDTQYF
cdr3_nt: TGTGCCAGCAGTGACTCGGTAGGGGCCACAGATACGCAGTATTTT

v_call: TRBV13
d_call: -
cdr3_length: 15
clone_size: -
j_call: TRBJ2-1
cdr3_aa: CASSLRTGNYNEQFF
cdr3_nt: TGTGCCAGCAGTCTCAGAACAGGTAACTACAATGAGCAGTTCTTC

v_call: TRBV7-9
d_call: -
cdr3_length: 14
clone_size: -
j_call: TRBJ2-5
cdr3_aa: CASSLQGGPETQYF
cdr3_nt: TGTGCCAGCAGCTTACAGGGGGGCCCGGAGACCCAGTACTTC

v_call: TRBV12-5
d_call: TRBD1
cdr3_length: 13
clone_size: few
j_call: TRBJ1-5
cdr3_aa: CASGRTGGDPQHF
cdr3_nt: TGTGCTAGTGGGCGGACAGGGGGCGACCCCCAGCATTTT

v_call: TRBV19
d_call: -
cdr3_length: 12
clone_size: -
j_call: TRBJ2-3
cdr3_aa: CASRHTTDTQYF
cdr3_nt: TGTGCCAGCCGACACACCACAGATACGCAGTATTTT

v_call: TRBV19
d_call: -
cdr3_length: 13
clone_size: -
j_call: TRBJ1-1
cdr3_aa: CASSIVAGVEAFF
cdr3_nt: TGTGCCAGTAGTATAGTAGCGGGGGTTGAAGCTTTCTTT

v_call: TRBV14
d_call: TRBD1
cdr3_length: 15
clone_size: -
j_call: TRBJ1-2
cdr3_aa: CASSPTQQGVNGYTF
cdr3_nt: TGTGCCAGCAGCCCTACGCAACAGGGGGTGAATGGCTACACCTTC

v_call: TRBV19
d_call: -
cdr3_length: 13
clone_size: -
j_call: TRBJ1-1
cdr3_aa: CASSTGAGTEAFF
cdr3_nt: TGTGCCAGTAGTACAGGGGCCGGCACTGAAGCTTTCTTT

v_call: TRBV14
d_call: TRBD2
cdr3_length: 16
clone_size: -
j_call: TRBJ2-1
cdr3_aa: CASSQEAGGLYNEQFF
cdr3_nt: TGTGCCAGCAGCCAAGAGGCGGGAGGGCTCTACAATGAGCAGTTCTTC

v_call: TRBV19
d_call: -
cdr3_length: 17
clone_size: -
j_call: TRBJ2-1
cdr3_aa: CASSIDGVSGDLREQFF
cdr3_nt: TGTGCCAGTAGTATAGATGGGGTAAGCGGAGACCTACGGGAGCAGTTCTTC

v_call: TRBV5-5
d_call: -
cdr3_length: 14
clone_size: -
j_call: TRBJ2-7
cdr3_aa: CASSLTGTSYEQYF
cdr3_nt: TGTGCCAGCAGCTTGACAGGGACCTCCTACGAGCAGTACTTC

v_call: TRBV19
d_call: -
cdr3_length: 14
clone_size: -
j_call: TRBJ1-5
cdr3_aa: CASLDSYSNQPQHF
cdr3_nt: TGTGCCAGCTTGGACAGCTATAGCAATCAGCCCCAGCATTTT

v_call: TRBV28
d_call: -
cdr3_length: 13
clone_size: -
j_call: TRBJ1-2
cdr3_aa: CASSIRGSYGYTF
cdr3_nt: TGTGCCAGCAGTATTAGGGGGAGCTATGGCTACACCTTC

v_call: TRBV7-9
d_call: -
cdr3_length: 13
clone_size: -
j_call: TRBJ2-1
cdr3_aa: CASSSAQWNEQFF
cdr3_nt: TGTGCCAGCAGCTCCGCCCAGTGGAATGAGCAGTTCTTC

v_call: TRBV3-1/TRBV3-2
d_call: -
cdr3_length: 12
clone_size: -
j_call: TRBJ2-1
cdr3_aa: CASSPYRGEQFF
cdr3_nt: TGTGCCAGCAGCCCATACCGGGGTGAGCAGTTCTTC

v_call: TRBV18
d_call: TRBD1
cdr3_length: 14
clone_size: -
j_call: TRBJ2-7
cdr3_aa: CASSLGQDAYEQYF
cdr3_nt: TGTGCCAGCTCGCTTGGACAGGACGCCTACGAGCAGTACTTC

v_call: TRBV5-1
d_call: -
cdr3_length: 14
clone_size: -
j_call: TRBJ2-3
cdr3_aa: CASKEQPSTDTQYF
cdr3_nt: TGCGCCAGCAAGGAACAGCCTAGCACAGATACGCAGTATTTT

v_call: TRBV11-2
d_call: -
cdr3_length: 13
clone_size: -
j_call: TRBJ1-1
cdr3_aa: CASSSQGSTEAFF
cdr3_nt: TGTGCCAGCAGTTCTCAGGGTAGCACTGAAGCTTTCTTT

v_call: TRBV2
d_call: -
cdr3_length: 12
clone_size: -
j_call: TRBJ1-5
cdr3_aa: CASSEANQPQHF
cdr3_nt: TGTGCCAGCAGTGAGGCCAATCAGCCCCAGCATTTT

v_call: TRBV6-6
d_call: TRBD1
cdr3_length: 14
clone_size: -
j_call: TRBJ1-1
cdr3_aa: CASTRTGRNTEAFF
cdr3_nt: TGTGCCAGTACGCGGACAGGGCGGAACACTGAAGCTTTCTTT

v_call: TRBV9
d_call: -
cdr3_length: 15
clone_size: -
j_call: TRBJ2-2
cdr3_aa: CASSLQGLNTGELFF
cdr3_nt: TGTGCCAGCAGCCTCCAAGGACTCAACACCGGGGAGCTGTTTTTT

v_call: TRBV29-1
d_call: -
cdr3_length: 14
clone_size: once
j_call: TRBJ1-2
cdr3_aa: CSAGATGTNYGYTF
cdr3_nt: TGCAGCGCTGGGGCTACAGGTACTAACTATGGCTACACCTTC